The 16 T cell receptor beta chains given below trace back to one sample, sequenced in a study of blood T cell repertoires in COVID-19. The assay was immunoSEQ multiplex PCR, and TCRdb's table has in-frame clones only and misses some. The sample has 150,000 to 200,000 clones, 88% seen once; the top ten hold 4% to 5%. Sequenced: peripheral blood. The receptors derive from a human donor in a cohort sampled during active COVID-19.

The CDR3 loop reads CASSSRDRVTDTQYF. The CDR3 DNA sequence: TGTGCCAGCAGCTCCCGGGACAGAGTCACAGATACGCAGTATTTT. The chain uses TRBV14 and TRBJ2-3; 7 positions match TRBD1. J lost 2 bases, V lost 5 bases, and 7 bases had no gene match. Germline-derived CDR1 and CDR2 are SGHDN and FVKESK. The CDR3 length is 15 residues.

In this sample, this clone turned up once. The gene calls are TRBV5-5 and TRBJ2-5; tentative D call: TRBD2 (6 bases). Looked up from germline, CDR1 is SGHKS and CDR2 is YYEKEE (reference sequence). The CDR3 consists of 15 residues. The ends were cut back, 5 bases at V and 4 bases at J, with 18 bases in the middle. This CDR3 is CASRSEGWQSETQYF. The CDR3 DNA follows: TGTGCCAGCAGATCGGAGGGTTGGCAGTCAGAGACCCAGTACTTC.

The genes are TRBV14 and TRBJ2-3; a weak D match, TRBD1 (6 bases). V was clipped by 3 bases and J by 6 bases, with 10 bases between them. Germline V gene sequence: CDR1 SGHDN, CDR2 FVKESK. The CDR3 has 13 amino acids. CDR3 nucleotide sequence: TGTGCCAGCAGCCATACAGGGTCGGATACGCAGTATTTT. Encoded protein: CASSHTGSDTQYF.

The genes are TRBV19 and TRBJ2-1; 7 bases are a match to TRBD1. After removal of 1 base from V and 8 bases from J, the junction contained 8 bases not matched to a gene. The CDR3 is 15 residues long. Per germline, CDR1 LNHDA and CDR2 SQIVND (reference sequence). The CDR3 loop is CASSIVELGGDEQFF. In DNA, the CDR3 is TGTGCCAGTAGTATAGTTGAATTAGGGGGCGATGAGCAGTTCTTC.

The gene calls are TRBV13 and TRBJ2-1; D possibly corresponds to TRBD1 (5 bases). In germline, CDR1 is PRHDT, CDR2 FYEKMQ (reference sequence). This CDR3 contains 14 residues. V was clipped by 4 bases and J by 10 bases, with 17 bases between them. This CDR3 is CASSSTGRALEQFF. The CDR3 coding sequence is TGTGCCAGCAGCTCAACAGGACGCGCGCTGGAGCAGTTCTTC.

V usage is TRBV5-1 and J usage is TRBJ2-3; perhaps TRBD2 as D (7 bases). This CDR3 comprises 16 residues. Trimming removed 2 bases from V and 0 bases from J, with 13 bases in between. The germline V gene encodes CDR1 SGHRS and CDR2 YFSETQ. CDR3 in DNA: TGCGCCAGCAGCTTATTGCGGGGGCAGAGCACAGATACGCAGTATTTT. Amino acid sequence: CASSLLRGQSTDTQYF.

This rearrangement joins TRBV30 to TRBJ2-5; D is unresolved. CDR1 and CDR2 (germline): GTSNPN, SVGIG (reference sequence). The CDR3 consists of 11 residues. The V end lost 2 bases, the J end lost 5 bases, and 6 bases lay between the germline ends. CDR3 coding DNA: TGTGCCTGGAGTAACATGGAGACCCAGTACTTC. It encodes CAWSNMETQYF. Using reference TRBV30 and TRBJ2-5 for the parts outside the CDR3, the full variable domain is SQTIHQWPATLVQPVGSPLSLECTVEGTSNPNLYWYRQAAGRGLQLLFYSVGIGQISSEVPQNLSASRPQDRQFILSSKKLLLSDSGFYLCAWSNMETQYFGPGTRLLVL.

This clone has more than one count but fewer than ten. The J gene is TRBJ1-6, the V gene TRBV6-6; D not resolved. This CDR3 region has 14 residues. The V gene lost 6 bases and the J gene lost 0 bases, with 6 bases spanning the gap. The germline CDR1 and CDR2 sequences are MNHNY and SVGAGI (reference sequence). The CDR3 DNA sequence: TGTGCCAGCAGGACAAACTCCTATAATTCACCCCTCCACTTT. Its protein product is CASRTNSYNSPLHF.

The gene calls are TRBV18 and TRBJ2-7; TRBD2 might be the D (5 bases). Trimming left V 2 bases short and J 6 bases short, with 8 bases between. Germline lookup yields CDR1 KGHSH and CDR2 LQKENI. The CDR3 is 12 amino acids. The CDR3 sequence is CASSPDGIEQYF. CDR3 nucleotide sequence: TGTGCCAGCTCACCAGACGGGATCGAGCAGTACTTC.

This clone has a single count. The rearrangement joins TRBV7-8 to TRBJ2-1; 7 bases line up with TRBD2. The germline V gene encodes CDR1 SGHVS and CDR2 FQNEAQ. This CDR3 is 17 amino acids long. V trimming: 4 bases; J trimming: 4 bases; junction bases outside the gene matches: 13. CDR3 coding DNA: TGTGCCAGCAGCTCCGGACTAGATTCGACGTCGTACAATGAGCAGTTCTTC. It yields the protein CASSSGLDSTSYNEQFF.

V and J are TRBV5-1 and TRBJ1-1; D not certain. V was shortened by 5 bases and J by 4 bases, with 15 bases between the two germline ends. CDR3 length equals 14 residues. Germline lookup yields CDR1 SGHRS and CDR2 YFSETQ. CDR3 region: CASSFGGEGTEAFF. CDR3 DNA sequence: TGCGCCAGCAGTTTTGGCGGGGAAGGCACTGAAGCTTTCTTT.

The V and J genes are TRBV28 and TRBJ1-5, with TRBD1 identical over 7 bases. Germline V gene lookup returns CDR1 MDHEN and CDR2 SYDVKM. Germline trimming cut 8 bases from V and 6 bases from J; bases unmatched to any gene: 7. The CDR3 contains 13 residues. The DNA of the CDR3 is TGTGCCAGCGGAACAGGGGTTCGTCAGCCCCAGCATTTT. Amino acids: CASGTGVRQPQHF.

The rearrangement joins TRBV5-5 to TRBJ2-5; TRBD2 matches at 12 bases. V trimming: 3 bases; J trimming: 5 bases; junction bases outside the gene matches: 2. This CDR3 region has 14 residues. Germline V gene lookup returns CDR1 SGHKS and CDR2 YYEKEE (reference sequence). DNA for the CDR3: TGTGCCAGCAGCTCTAGCGGGGGGGCGGAGACCCAGTACTTC. Protein sequence: CASSSSGGAETQYF.

The chain is built from TRBV4-2 and TRBJ2-7, with D possibly TRBD2 on 5 matching bases. CDR1 is LGHNA, CDR2 YNFKEQ, per germline. The CDR3 is 16 amino acids. V was shortened by 1 base and J by 0 bases, with 13 bases between the two germline ends. CDR3 sequence: CASSQGQEDGSYEQYF. As DNA, the CDR3 is TGTGCCAGCAGCCAAGGCCAGGAGGACGGCTCCTACGAGCAGTACTTC.

The chain is built from TRBV2 and TRBJ2-5; the D gene is possibly TRBD2 (6 bases). Germline loops: CDR1 SNHLY, CDR2 FYNNEI. The CDR3 is 15 amino acids. V was trimmed by 2 bases and J by 4 bases, leaving 14 bases between them. The DNA for the CDR3 is TGTGCCAGCAGTGAAAGTTCGGGAGCCCGAGAGACCCAGTACTTC. This gives the protein CASSESSGARETQYF.

This chain connects TRBV9 to TRBJ2-5, with a tentative D call TRBD2 (5 bases). With 4 bases removed from V and 1 base from J, the gap between germline ends came to 11 bases. Germline V CDR1 and CDR2: SGDLS, YYNGEE. The CDR3 spans 14 residues. CDR3 bases: TGTGCCAGCAGCCCCGGCGAGGGCCAAGAGACCCAGTACTTC. Translated, it gives CASSPGEGQETQYF.